The clone carrying this T cell receptor (beta chain) appeared once. The junction differs from germline at one of its ends, possibly a read error. Seattle patients were enrolled while actively infected and followed longitudinally. Original analysis: For nucleated cells, counts were estimated from reference gene primer amplification. Sequenced by immunoSEQ multiplex PCR; TCRdb stores in-frame clones only, minus some. V and J calls and clone size are as listed in that table; D and trimming were resolved from the DNA. The sample includes roughly 200,000 clones, around 94% of them seen just once. Germline V gives CDR1 LNHDA, CDR2 SQIVND (reference sequence). The CDR3 has 14 amino acids. This sample was included in a study of blood T cell repertoires in COVID-19. For the study at large: PBMCs, B-cell-depleted T cells, or T cells were the source of the cDNA or gDNA that made up the material.

The origin of this receptor is a man aged 25 to 40 with COVID-19, enrolled during active disease. This chain uses TRBV19 with TRBJ1-2, with 10 bases lining up with TRBD1. The source material was peripheral blood. CDR3 nucleotide sequence: TGTGTCAGTTCCGGGACAGGGGCCGCCCATGGCTACACCTTC. As protein: CVSSGTGAAHGYTF. Full variable domain (missing parts from reference TRBV19 and TRBJ1-2): DGGITQSPKYLFRKEGQNVTLSCEQNLNHDAMYWYRQDPGQGLRLIYYSQIVNDFQKGDIAEGYSVSREKKESFPLTVTSAQKNPTAFYLCVSSGTGAAHGYTFGSGTRLTVV.